The clone carrying this TCR beta chain appeared once. Its target is unknown. The germline V and J ends were trimmed by 5 bases and 0 bases, with 16 bases remaining between them. CDR1 and CDR2 from the germline V gene are LNHDA and SQIVND (reference sequence). This CDR3 region has 16 residues. Profiling relied on immunoSEQ multiplex PCR, and the TCRdb table lists in-frame clones only, not all of them. The table lists approximately 22,000 clones, roughly 84% of them singletons. The data were obtained in a study of CD4 T cell repertoires in COVID-19. Study overall: Relabeled CFSE-low cells, IL-2-expanded for approximately 10 days, met spikes from other coronaviruses. Points from the study as a whole: Two or all three memory subsets shared several highly expanded SARS-CoV-2-reactive clonotypes. In SARS-CoV and/or HKU1 spike cultures, between roughly 6 and 26% of SARS-CoV-2 clonotypes reappeared.

Sequencing was done directly on freshly isolated, uncultured memory T cells. This material consisted of central memory CD4+ T cells from blood, taken before the COVID-19 pandemic. The clonotype was recovered from a human donor who had COVID-19. V gene TRBV19 combines with J gene TRBJ1-1, with a tentative D call TRBD1 (6 bases). As DNA, the CDR3 is TGTGCCAGTAGTGATGGGGGCACGGCGATGAACACTGAAGCTTTCTTT. Translation: CASSDGGTAMNTEAFF.